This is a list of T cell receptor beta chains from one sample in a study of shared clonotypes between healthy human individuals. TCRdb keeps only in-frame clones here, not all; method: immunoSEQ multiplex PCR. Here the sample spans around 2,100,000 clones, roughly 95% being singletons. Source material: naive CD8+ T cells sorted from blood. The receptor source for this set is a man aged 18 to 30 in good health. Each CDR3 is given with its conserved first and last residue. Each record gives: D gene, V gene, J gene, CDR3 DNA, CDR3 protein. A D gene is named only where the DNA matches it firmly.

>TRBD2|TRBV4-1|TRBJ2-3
TGCGCCAGCAGCCCCCACTCTAGCGGGCCGAGCACAGATACGCAGTATTTT
CASSPHSSGPSTDTQYF
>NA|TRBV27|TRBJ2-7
TGTGCCAGCAGTTTATCGGAGGCGGGTCCATCCTACGAGCAGTACTTC
CASSLSEAGPSYEQYF
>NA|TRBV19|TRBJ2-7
TGTGCCAGTAGTCATCCCGGGACCTCCTACGAGCAGTACTTC
CASSHPGTSYEQYF
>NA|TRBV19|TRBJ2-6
TGTGCCAGTAGTATCAACCCCCTTTCTGGGGCCAACGTCCTGACTTTC
CASSINPLSGANVLTF
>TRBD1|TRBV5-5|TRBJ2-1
TGTGCCAGCAGCTGGACAGGGGGGAACTACAATGAGCAGTTCTTC
CASSWTGGNYNEQFF
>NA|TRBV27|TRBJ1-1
TGTGCCAGCAGTTCGTATCCCGGGACGGCGAACACTGAAGCTTTCTTT
CASSSYPGTANTEAFF
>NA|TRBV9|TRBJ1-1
TGTGCCAGCAGCGCCACAGAGGTTCGAAAACTCGGGAACACTGAAGCTTTCTTT
CASSATEVRKLGNTEAFF
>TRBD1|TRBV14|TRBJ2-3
TGTGCCAGCAGCCAGACAGGACAGGGGTGGGCAGATACGCAGTATTTT
CASSQTGQGWADTQYF
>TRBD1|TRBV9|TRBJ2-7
TGTGCCAGCAGCGCCGGCACAGGGGGATCCTACGAGCAGTACTTC
CASSAGTGGSYEQYF
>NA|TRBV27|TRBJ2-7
TGTGCCAGCAGTTTACGGATGGTTTCTGGGGATTTTTCCTACGAGCAGTACTTC
CASSLRMVSGDFSYEQYF
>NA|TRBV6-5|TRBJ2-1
TGTGCCAGCAGTTACTCATCCCCGGGCAATGAGCAGTTCTTC
CASSYSSPGNEQFF
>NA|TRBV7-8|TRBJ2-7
TGTGCCAGCGTCGGATGGGTCCAAAGCTCCTACGAGCAGTACTTC
CASVGWVQSSYEQYF
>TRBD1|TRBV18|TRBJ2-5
TGTGCCAGCTCACCCACCCGTGGGACAGGGGAAGAGACCCAGTACTTC
CASSPTRGTGEETQYF
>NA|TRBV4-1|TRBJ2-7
TGCGCCAGCAGCCAAGATGGTCCAGCTTACGAGCAGTACTTC
CASSQDGPAYEQYF
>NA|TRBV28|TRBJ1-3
TGTGCCAGCAGTCTCCGTTCAGGGGCGATTATAGGAAACACCATATATTTT
CASSLRSGAIIGNTIYF
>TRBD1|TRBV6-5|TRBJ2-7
TGTGCCAGCAGTTACAGCAGGGGGAACGAGCAGTACTTC
CASSYSRGNEQYF
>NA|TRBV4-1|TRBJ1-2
TGCGCCAGCAGCCAAGGGACTAAGTATGGCTACACCTTC
CASSQGTKYGYTF
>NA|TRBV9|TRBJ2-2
TGTGCCAGCAGCGTAGTGGGTAGCGCGAACACCGGGGAGCTGTTTTTT
CASSVVGSANTGELFF
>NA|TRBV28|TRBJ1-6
TGTGCCAGCAGTTTTAGTAGGGCGGTCTATAATTCACCCCTCCACTTT
CASSFSRAVYNSPLHF
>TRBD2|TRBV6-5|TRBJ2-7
TGTGCCAGCAGTTGCGGGAGGTCTTTCTACGAGCAGTACTTC
CASSCGRSFYEQYF
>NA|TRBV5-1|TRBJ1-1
TGCGCCAGCAGCTTGTTGGGGGCCGAAGCTTTCTTT
CASSLLGAEAFF
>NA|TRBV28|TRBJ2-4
TGTGCCAGCAGCGTTCAGGGGCTCGCCGGGGACATTCAGTACTTC
CASSVQGLAGDIQYF
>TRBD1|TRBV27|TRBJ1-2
TGTGCCAGCAGCAAACTAGAACCGCGACAGGGGCCCGATGGCTACACCTTC
CASSKLEPRQGPDGYTF
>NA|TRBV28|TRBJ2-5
TGTGCCAGCCGAGGACAGGATGCGGGGGAGACCCAGTACTTC
CASRGQDAGETQYF
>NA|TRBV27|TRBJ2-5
TGTGCCAGCGGAGGGGCGGGATCAACTGTGAAGACCCAGTACTTC
CASGGAGSTVKTQYF
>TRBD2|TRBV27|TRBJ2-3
TGTGCCAGCAGTCTGTCGCGGGAGGGCCTGGTAACAGATACGCAGTATTTT
CASSLSREGLVTDTQYF
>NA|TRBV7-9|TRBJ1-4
TGTGCCAGCAGCCATTGGGTCGGGGGAACTAATGAAAAACTGTTTTTT
CASSHWVGGTNEKLFF
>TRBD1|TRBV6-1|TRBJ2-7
TGTGCCAGCAGATTAGTAACAGGGGTGTCCAACGAGCAGTACTTC
CASRLVTGVSNEQYF
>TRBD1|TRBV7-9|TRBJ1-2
TGTGCCAGCAGCCCCGCCGGGACAGGGGCCTATGGCTACACCTTC
CASSPAGTGAYGYTF
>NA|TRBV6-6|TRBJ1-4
TGTGCCAGCAGTTCCTGGGACCTTGAAAAACTGTTTTTT
CASSSWDLEKLFF
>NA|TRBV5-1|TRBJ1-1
TGCGCCAGCAGCTTGGAGAGAGGGGTAGAAGCTTTCTTT
CASSLERGVEAFF
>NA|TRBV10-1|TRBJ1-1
TGCGCCAGCAGTGAGTCGTCTAGAACAGGGTTTCCTGAAGCTTTCTTT
CASSESSRTGFPEAFF
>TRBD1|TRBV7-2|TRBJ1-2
TGTGCCAGCAGCTCAGACAGGGGGTTTAGGGATGGCTACACCTTC
CASSSDRGFRDGYTF
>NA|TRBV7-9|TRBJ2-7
TGTGCCAGCAGCCCGCGGGACATCTACTACGAGCAGTACTTC
CASSPRDIYYEQYF
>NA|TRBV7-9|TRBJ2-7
TGTGCCAGCAGCCCCACCCCCGGAGGCGACGAGCAGTACTTC
CASSPTPGGDEQYF
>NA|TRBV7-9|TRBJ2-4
TGTGCCAGCAGCTTACCGAACCAAGACCCCGGCATTCAGTACTTC
CASSLPNQDPGIQYF
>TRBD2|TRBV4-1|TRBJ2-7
TGCGCCAGCAGCCCCCTCAGCGGGAGGAGCTCCTACGAGCAGTACTTC
CASSPLSGRSSYEQYF
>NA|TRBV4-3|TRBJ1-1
TGCGCCAGCAGCCAAGACGGGACGGCCGACACTGAAGCTTTCTTT
CASSQDGTADTEAFF
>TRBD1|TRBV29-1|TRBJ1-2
TGCAGCGTCGGGACAGCGATAGACTATGGCTACACCTTC
CSVGTAIDYGYTF
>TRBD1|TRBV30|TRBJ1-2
TGTGCCTGGAGTCAGACAGGGGCCGAGGGCTACACCTTC
CAWSQTGAEGYTF